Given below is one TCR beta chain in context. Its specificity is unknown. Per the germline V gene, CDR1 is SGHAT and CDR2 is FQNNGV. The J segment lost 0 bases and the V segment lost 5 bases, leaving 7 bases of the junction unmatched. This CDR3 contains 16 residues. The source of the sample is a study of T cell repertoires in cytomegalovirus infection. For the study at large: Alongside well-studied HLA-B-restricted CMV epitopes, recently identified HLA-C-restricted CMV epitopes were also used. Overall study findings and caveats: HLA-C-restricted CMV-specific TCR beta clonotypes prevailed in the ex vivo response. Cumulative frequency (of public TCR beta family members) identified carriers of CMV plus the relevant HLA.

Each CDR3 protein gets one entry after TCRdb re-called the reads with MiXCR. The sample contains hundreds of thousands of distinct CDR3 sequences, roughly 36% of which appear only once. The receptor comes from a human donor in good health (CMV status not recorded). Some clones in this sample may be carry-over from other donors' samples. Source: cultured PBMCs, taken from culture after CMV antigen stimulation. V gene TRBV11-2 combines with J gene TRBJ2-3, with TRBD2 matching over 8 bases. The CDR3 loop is CASSRTGGLSTDTQYF. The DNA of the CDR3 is TGTGCCAGCAGCCGTACGGGGGGGCTGAGCACAGATACGCAGTATTTT.